The entry that follows covers one TCR beta chain sequence. Individuals aged roughly 18 to 95 years were recruited from 24 US areas. CDR1 is LNHDA and CDR2 is SQIVND in the germline V gene (reference sequence). Trimming took off 5 bases at V and 0 bases at J, with 14 bases between the two ends. The CDR3 runs 16 residues. TCRdb's table, derived via immunoSEQ multiplex PCR, lists solely in-frame clones and lacks some. Of some 250,000 clones in the sample, about 91% are singletons; the top ten hold 1.2%. The data originate from a study of blood T cell repertoires in COVID-19. This rearrangement joins TRBV19 to TRBJ2-4; perhaps TRBD1 as D (6 bases). Sequencing used PBMCs or T cells enriched from blood (not recorded which). This clonotype was sampled from a human donor in a cohort exposed to, infected with or recovered from COVID-19 (not recorded which). The donor label of this sample is uncertain. This chain's CDR3 is CASSLQGVLAKNIQYF. CDR3 coding DNA: TGTGCCAGTAGTTTACAGGGCGTTCTAGCCAAAAACATTCAGTACTTC.